These 22 T cell receptor beta chains were sequenced from one sample in a study of cytomegalovirus exposure and HLA in healthy donors. The PCR made use of 60 Vbeta and 13 Jbeta primers. Sequenced by immunoSEQ multiplex PCR; TCRdb stores in-frame clones only, minus some. Of around 160,000 clones listed, approximately 79% are singletons. Input material: PBMCs. The receptors were gathered from a human donor in good health.

The CDR3 DNA reads as TGTGCCAGCAGCTTGGAGGCAGGGGGCTATGGCTACACCTTC. This encodes CASSLEAGGYGYTF. J is TRBJ1-2 and V is TRBV5-4; 7 nucleotides agree with TRBD1. CDR1 SGHNT and CDR2 YYREEE come from the germline V gene (reference sequence). The CDR3 length is 14 residues. Trimming removed 0 bases from V and 4 bases from J; junction bases left unmatched: 3.

This chain uses TRBV6-5 with TRBJ1-1; D is uncertain. V was trimmed by 5 bases and J by 1 base, leaving 11 bases between them. This CDR3 region has 14 residues. Germline lookup yields CDR1 MNHEY and CDR2 SVGAGI. In DNA, the CDR3 is TGTGCCAGCAGTCAACTCGGAGGGAACACTGAAGCTTTCTTT. It is translated as CASSQLGGNTEAFF.

The chain joins TRBV21-1 to TRBJ1-5; the table gives TRBD1 as D, unverified against the DNA. TRBV21-1 corresponds to a pseudogene. The CDR3 covers 16 residues. The CDR3 region has the DNA TGTGCCAGCAGCAAGGGACTCTACAGGGGGAAATTGCCCCAGCATTTT. Protein product: CASSKGLYRGKLPQHF.

This clone was picked up one time. The chain uses TRBV18 and TRBJ1-2, with a possible D match to TRBD1 (5 bases). The CDR3 length is 14 residues. V lost 3 bases and J lost 6, with 14 bases in between. From germline, CDR1 is KGHSH and CDR2 LQKENI. The CDR3 loop is CASSPGQGIDGYTF. For the CDR3, the DNA is TGTGCCAGCTCACCGGGTCAGGGAATAGATGGCTACACCTTC.

This sequence joins TRBV19 and TRBJ2-7; D might be TRBD1 (5 bases). This CDR3 spans 12 amino acids. The V and J ends lost 9 bases and 3 bases respectively, with 12 bases between them. CDR1 is LNHDA and CDR2 is SQIVND in the germline V gene (reference sequence). As DNA, the CDR3 is TGTGCCAGCTCGGACACTTTCTACGAGCAGTACTTC. Its protein product is CASSDTFYEQYF.

The chain uses TRBV7-3 and TRBJ2-7; D remains unclear. Germline V lookup: CDR1 SGHTA, CDR2 FQGTGA. V lost 5 bases and J 6 bases, leaving 14 bases between the germline ends. The CDR3 extends over 13 amino acids. The CDR3 bases are TGTGCCAGCAGCGCTGACGTCGGGTCCGAGCAGTACTTC. Protein: CASSADVGSEQYF.

This chain joins TRBV10-3 and TRBJ1-5; D may be TRBD1 (6 bases). Per germline, CDR1 ENHRY and CDR2 SYGVKD. The CDR3 sequence is 15 residues long. V shed 0 bases and J shed 4 bases, with 10 bases lying between them. CDR3 coding DNA: TGTGCCATCAGTGAGTCTGGGGGCGGGAATCAGCCCCAGCATTTT. As protein: CAISESGGGNQPQHF.

This chain joins TRBV7-2 and TRBJ2-7; 9 bases agree with TRBD2. There are 15 residues in the CDR3. Germline values: CDR1 SGHTA, CDR2 FQGNSA. V dropped 5 bases and J dropped 3; count of bases not matched to a gene: 8. The CDR3 here is CASSPERGAYYEQYF. CDR3 nucleotide sequence: TGTGCCAGCAGCCCAGAGCGGGGGGCTTACTACGAGCAGTACTTC.

CDR3 amino acids: CASSLAGGREQYF. CDR3 nucleotides: TGTGCCAGCAGTTTAGCGGGGGGGCGCGAGCAGTACTTC. This rearrangement joins TRBV27 to TRBJ2-7; 9 positions match TRBD2. CDR3 length equals 13 residues. The ends lost 2 bases at V and 6 bases at J; junction bases unmatched: 2. The germline V gene encodes CDR1 MNHEY and CDR2 SMNVEV (reference sequence).

The chain couples TRBV7-3 to TRBJ2-5; 8 bases are shared with TRBD2. The V segment lost 5 bases and the J segment 2 bases; nucleotides outside the gene matches: 13. The CDR3 covers 17 residues. CDR1 and CDR2 from the germline V gene are SGHTA and FQGTGA. The CDR3 here is CASSLKPGRGVQETQYF. The CDR3 nucleotides are TGTGCCAGCAGCCTCAAACCAGGGCGGGGGGTACAAGAGACCCAGTACTTC. Using reference TRBV7-3 and TRBJ2-5 for the parts outside the CDR3, the full variable domain is GAGVSQTPSNKVTEKGKYVELRCDPISGHTALYWYRQSLGQGPEFLIYFQGTGAADDSGLPNDRFFAVRPEGSVSTLKIQRTERGDSAVYLCASSLKPGRGVQETQYFGPGTRLLVL.

J is TRBJ2-2 and V is TRBV7-6, with 7 bases aligning to TRBD1. The ends lost 5 bases at V and 5 bases at J; junction bases unmatched: 8. This CDR3 comprises 15 residues. Germline CDR1 and CDR2: SGHVS and FNYEAQ. In DNA, the CDR3 is TGTGCCAGCAGCACTAGACAGGGTGGAACCGGGGAGCTGTTTTTT. Encoded protein: CASSTRQGGTGELFF.

The chain recombines TRBV14 with TRBJ2-7, with D perhaps matching TRBD1 (6 bases). The ends were cut back, 8 bases at V and 5 bases at J, with 19 bases in the middle. The CDR3 totals 14 residues. The germline gives CDR1 SGHDN, CDR2 FVKESK. The CDR3 reads CASEARHRVDEQYF. The CDR3 nucleotides are TGTGCCAGCGAAGCGCGCCACAGGGTCGACGAGCAGTACTTC.

The rearrangement links TRBV5-4 to TRBJ2-2, with no clear D. CDR1 and CDR2 (germline): SGHNT, YYREEE (reference sequence). The germline V and J ends were trimmed by 0 bases and 7 bases, with 7 bases remaining between them. The CDR3 runs to 13 residues. The CDR3 region has the DNA TGTGCCAGCAGCTTGGCCAACGGCGGGGAGCTGTTTTTT. Protein product: CASSLANGGELFF.

In nucleotides, the CDR3 is TGTGCCAGCAGCCAAGCGGCCAGGCGACTAGAAGCTTTCTTT. Amino acids: CASSQAARRLEAFF. The chain has TRBV7-8 and TRBJ1-1, with unresolved D. CDR1 and CDR2 (germline): SGHVS, FQNEAQ. V lost 5 bases and J 8 bases, leaving 18 bases between the germline ends. The CDR3 is made up of 14 amino acids.

The rearrangement uses TRBV11-1 and TRBJ2-1; 9 bases align to TRBD1. The CDR3 is 17 residues long. The germline gives CDR1 SGHAT, CDR2 FQDESV (reference sequence). The trim removed 5 bases at V and 3 bases at J, leaving 11 bases unmatched. The chain's CDR3 is CASSRRRRDRDYNEQFF. The CDR3 DNA follows: TGTGCCAGCAGCAGAAGACGCCGGGACAGGGACTACAATGAGCAGTTCTTC.

This rearrangement joins TRBV4-3 to TRBJ2-2; TRBD2 aligns across 8 bases. The CDR3 is made up of 15 amino acids. The ends lost 1 base at V and 6 bases at J; junction bases unmatched: 4. CDR1 LGHNA and CDR2 YSLEER come from the germline V gene. Written as DNA, the CDR3 is TGCGCCAGCAGCCAAGGCGGGACTAGACCCGGGGAGCTGTTTTTT. This gives the protein CASSQGGTRPGELFF.

The V gene is TRBV9, the J gene TRBJ2-1; 10 bases map to TRBD2. The CDR3 is 15 amino acids. In germline, CDR1 is SGDLS, CDR2 YYNGEE. The trim removed 4 bases at V and 6 bases at J, leaving 7 bases unmatched. The DNA for the CDR3 is TGTGCCAGCAGCCGACTGCTAGCGGGGGCCAATGAGCAGTTCTTC. Translation gives CASSRLLAGANEQFF. Supplemented by reference TRBV9 and TRBJ2-1, the full variable domain reads DSGVTQTPKHLITATGQRVTLRCSPRSGDLSVYWYQQSLDQGLQFLIQYYNGEERAKGNILERFSAQQFPDLHSELNLSSLELGDSALYFCASSRLLAGANEQFFGPGTRLTVL.

This sequence joins TRBV7-9 and TRBJ2-3; 7 nucleotides line up with TRBD2. Trimming cost V 2 bases and J 6 bases; bases outside gene matches: 8. The CDR3 has 15 residues. Looked up from germline, CDR1 is SEHNR and CDR2 is FQNEAQ (reference sequence). The CDR3 spells CASSLSGVPLDTQYF. The CDR3 DNA follows: TGTGCCAGCAGCTTAAGCGGGGTCCCCCTTGATACGCAGTATTTT. Full variable domain (rest looked up from reference TRBV7-9 and TRBJ2-3): DTGVSQNPRHKITKRGQNVTFRCDPISEHNRLYWYRQTLGQGPEFLTYFQNEAQLEKSRLLSDRFSAERPKGSFSTLEIQRTEQGDSAMYLCASSLSGVPLDTQYFGPGTRLTVL.

The chain uses TRBV12-2 and TRBJ1-2; TRBD1 is taken as the D call from the table, unchecked against the DNA. TRBV12-2 is tagged as a pseudogene. This CDR3 spans 16 amino acids. The CDR3 bases are TGTGCAAGTCGCAAGGGGCCGCCGCCAGAAAGCTATGGCTACACCTTC. It yields the protein CASRKGPPPESYGYTF.

The J gene is TRBJ2-3, the V gene TRBV7-2, with 7 bases that match TRBD2. Germline V CDR1 and CDR2: SGHTA, FQGNSA. The CDR3 spans 15 residues. J was trimmed by 2 bases and V by 5 bases; bases with no gene match: 7. CDR3 DNA: TGTGCCAGCAGCCCCCGACTAGCCCTCACAGATACGCAGTATTTT. It codes for CASSPRLALTDTQYF.

The chain has TRBV10-3 and TRBJ1-6; 7 bases map to TRBD1. With V trimmed by 0 bases and J by 7 bases, 3 bases remained unmatched. This CDR3 is 15 amino acids long. Germline V CDR1 and CDR2: ENHRY, SYGVKD. The CDR3, as DNA: TGTGCCATCAGTGAGTCGGCAGGGGGAAATTCACCCCTCCACTTT. It specifies CAISESAGGNSPLHF.

The gene calls are TRBV13 and TRBJ2-3; 11 bases fit TRBD2. Germline V gene lookup returns CDR1 PRHDT and CDR2 FYEKMQ (reference sequence). Trimming at V came to 6 bases and at J to 2 bases, leaving 7 bases not matched to a gene. The CDR3 runs 16 residues. As DNA, the CDR3 is TGTGCCAGCAGACCACTAGCGGGGGTACCCACAGATACGCAGTATTTT. Protein product: CASRPLAGVPTDTQYF.